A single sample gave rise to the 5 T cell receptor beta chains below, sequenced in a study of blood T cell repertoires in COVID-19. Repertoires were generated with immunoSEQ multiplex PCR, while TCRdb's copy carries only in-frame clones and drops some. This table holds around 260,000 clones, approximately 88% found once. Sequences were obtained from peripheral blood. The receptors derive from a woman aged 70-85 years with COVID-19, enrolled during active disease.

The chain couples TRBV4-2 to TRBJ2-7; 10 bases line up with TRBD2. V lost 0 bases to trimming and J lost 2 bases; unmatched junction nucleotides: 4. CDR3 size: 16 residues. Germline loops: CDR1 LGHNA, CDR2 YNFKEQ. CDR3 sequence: CASSQDPGLATYEQYF. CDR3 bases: TGTGCCAGCAGCCAAGATCCGGGACTAGCGACCTACGAGCAGTACTTC.

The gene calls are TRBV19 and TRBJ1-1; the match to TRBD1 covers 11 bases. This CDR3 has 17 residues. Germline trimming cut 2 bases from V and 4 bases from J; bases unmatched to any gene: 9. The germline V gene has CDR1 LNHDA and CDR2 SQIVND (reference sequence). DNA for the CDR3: TGTGCCAGTAGTATATTCGGACAGGGGGCCCGAGGCACTGAAGCTTTCTTT. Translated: CASSIFGQGARGTEAFF.

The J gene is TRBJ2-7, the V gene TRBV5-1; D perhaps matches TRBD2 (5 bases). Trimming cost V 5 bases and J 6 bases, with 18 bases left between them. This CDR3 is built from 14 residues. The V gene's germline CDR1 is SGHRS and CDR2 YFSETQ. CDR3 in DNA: TGCGCCAGCAGTCCCGACATCGGTCGGGGCGAGCAGTACTTC. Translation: CASSPDIGRGEQYF.

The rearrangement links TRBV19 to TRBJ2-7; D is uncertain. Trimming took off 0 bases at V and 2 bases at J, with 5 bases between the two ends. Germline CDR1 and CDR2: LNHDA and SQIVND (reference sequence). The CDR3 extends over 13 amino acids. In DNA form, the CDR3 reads TGTGCCAGTAGTATAGACGAGACCTACGAGCAGTACTTC. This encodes CASSIDETYEQYF.

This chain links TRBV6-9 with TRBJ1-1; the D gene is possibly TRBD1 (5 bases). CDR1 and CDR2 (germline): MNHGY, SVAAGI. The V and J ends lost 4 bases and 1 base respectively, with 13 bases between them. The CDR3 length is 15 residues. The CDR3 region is CASSFPGHQNTEAFF. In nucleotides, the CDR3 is TGTGCCAGCAGTTTCCCCGGACACCAGAACACTGAAGCTTTCTTT.